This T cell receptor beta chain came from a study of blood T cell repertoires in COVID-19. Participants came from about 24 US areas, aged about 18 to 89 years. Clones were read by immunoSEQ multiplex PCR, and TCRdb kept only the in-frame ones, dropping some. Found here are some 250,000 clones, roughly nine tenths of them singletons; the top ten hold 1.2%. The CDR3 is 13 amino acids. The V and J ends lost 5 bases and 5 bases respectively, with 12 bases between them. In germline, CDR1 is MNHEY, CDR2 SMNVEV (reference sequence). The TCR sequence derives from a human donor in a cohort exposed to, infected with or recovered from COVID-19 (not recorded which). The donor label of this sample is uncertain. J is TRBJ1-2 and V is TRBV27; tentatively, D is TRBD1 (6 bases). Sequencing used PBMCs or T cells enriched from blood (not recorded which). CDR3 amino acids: CASSQDRSYGYTF. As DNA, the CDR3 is TGTGCCAGCAGTCAAGACAGGTCATATGGCTACACCTTC.